This T cell receptor (beta chain) comes out of a study of T cell changes during pregnancy in multiple sclerosis. The data were produced by immunoSEQ multiplex PCR, yet TCRdb's version contains in-frame clones alone and is incomplete. Of about 75,000 clones in the sample, 70% to 90% were seen once. The germline CDR1 and CDR2 sequences are ENHRY and SYGVKD. The CDR3 sequence is 16 residues long. The ends were cut back, 0 bases at V and 2 bases at J, with 11 bases in the middle. The sample was peripheral blood, taken in the first trimester of pregnancy. The clonotype originates from a female donor in good health, enrolled as a control in a pregnancy study. The rearrangement links TRBV10-3 to TRBJ1-5; D remains ambiguous. This chain's CDR3 is CAISESEADGNQPQHF. The DNA for the CDR3 is TGTGCCATCAGTGAGTCGGAGGCTGATGGCAATCAGCCCCAGCATTTT.